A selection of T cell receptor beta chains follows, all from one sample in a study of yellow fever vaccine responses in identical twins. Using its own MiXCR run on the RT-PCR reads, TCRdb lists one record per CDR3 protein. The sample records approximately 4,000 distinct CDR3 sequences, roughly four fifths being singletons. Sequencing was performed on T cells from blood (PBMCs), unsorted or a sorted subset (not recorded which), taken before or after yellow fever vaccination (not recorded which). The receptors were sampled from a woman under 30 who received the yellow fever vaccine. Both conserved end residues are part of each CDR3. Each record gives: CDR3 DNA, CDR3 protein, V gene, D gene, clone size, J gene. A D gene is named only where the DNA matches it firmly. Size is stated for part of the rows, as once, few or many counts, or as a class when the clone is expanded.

cdr3_nt: TGTGCCAGTAGTGAGTATAGCCCAGGGGACAATGAGCAGTTCTTC; cdr3_aa: CASSEYSPGDNEQFF; v_call: TRBV19; d_call: NA; clone_size: NA; j_call: TRBJ2-1
cdr3_nt: TGTGCCAGCAGCTTTACCGGGACTAGCTCCTACGAGCAGTACTTC; cdr3_aa: CASSFTGTSSYEQYF; v_call: TRBV11-2; d_call: TRBD2; clone_size: NA; j_call: TRBJ2-7
cdr3_nt: TGTGCCAGCAGCCGTGGGGACGTGAACGGCTACACCTTC; cdr3_aa: CASSRGDVNGYTF; v_call: TRBV6-1; d_call: NA; clone_size: NA; j_call: TRBJ1-2
cdr3_nt: TGCGCCAGCAGCCAAGCGTTGGGGGGAGGCACAGATACGCAGTATTTT; cdr3_aa: CASSQALGGGTDTQYF; v_call: TRBV4-3; d_call: NA; clone_size: few; j_call: TRBJ2-3
cdr3_nt: TGCGCCAGCAGCCAAGATGAGGGACAGGGCTGGAATGAGCAGTTCTTC; cdr3_aa: CASSQDEGQGWNEQFF; v_call: TRBV4-3; d_call: TRBD1; clone_size: NA; j_call: TRBJ2-1
cdr3_nt: TGTGCCAGCTCCAAAAGCCGGGACAGGATCTACGAGCAGTACTTC; cdr3_aa: CASSKSRDRIYEQYF; v_call: TRBV18; d_call: TRBD1; clone_size: NA; j_call: TRBJ2-7
cdr3_nt: TGCAGCGTTGAATACAGGCCGATTAATGAGCAGTTCTTC; cdr3_aa: CSVEYRPINEQFF; v_call: TRBV29-1; d_call: NA; clone_size: NA; j_call: TRBJ2-1
cdr3_nt: TGTGCCAGCAGCACAGGACAGGGGGTTGGGTCCTACGAGCAGTACTTC; cdr3_aa: CASSTGQGVGSYEQYF; v_call: TRBV5-5; d_call: TRBD1; clone_size: NA; j_call: TRBJ2-7
cdr3_nt: TGTGCCAGCACCACCCTGGGACAGGGGTTTGAAGAGACCCAGTACTTC; cdr3_aa: CASTTLGQGFEETQYF; v_call: TRBV7-9; d_call: TRBD1; clone_size: NA; j_call: TRBJ2-5
cdr3_nt: TGTGCCAGCAGTTCGGGACGGAACTCCTACGAGCAGTACTTC; cdr3_aa: CASSSGRNSYEQYF; v_call: TRBV28; d_call: NA; clone_size: few; j_call: TRBJ2-7
cdr3_nt: TGCAGCGTCCCACTAGGGACAGCCGGCGAGACCCAGTACTTC; cdr3_aa: CSVPLGTAGETQYF; v_call: TRBV29-1; d_call: TRBD1; clone_size: NA; j_call: TRBJ2-5
cdr3_nt: TGTGCCAGCAGCTTAGTGTCCGGGAGGATCTCCTCCTACGAGCAGTACTTC; cdr3_aa: CASSLVSGRISSYEQYF; v_call: TRBV11-2; d_call: TRBD2; clone_size: NA; j_call: TRBJ2-7
cdr3_nt: TGTGCCAGCAGCCCTAGTGGGACAGGGGGAGAGACCCAGTACTTC; cdr3_aa: CASSPSGTGGETQYF; v_call: TRBV13; d_call: TRBD1; clone_size: NA; j_call: TRBJ2-5
cdr3_nt: TGTGCCATCAGTGAGGACCGATCCTACGAGCAGTACTTC; cdr3_aa: CAISEDRSYEQYF; v_call: TRBV10-3; d_call: NA; clone_size: NA; j_call: TRBJ2-7
cdr3_nt: TGTGCCAGCAGACCCGGGACTAGGGCTTCTGGGCATGAGCAGTTCTTC; cdr3_aa: CASRPGTRASGHEQFF; v_call: TRBV12-3/TRBV12-4; d_call: TRBD2; clone_size: NA; j_call: TRBJ2-1
cdr3_nt: TGCAGCGTTGGTGGGTATAATGAAAAACTGTTTTTT; cdr3_aa: CSVGGYNEKLFF; v_call: TRBV29-1; d_call: NA; clone_size: NA; j_call: TRBJ1-4
cdr3_nt: TGTGCCAGCAGCCCACTTGCGGGGGGGGGTACAGATACGCAGTATTTT; cdr3_aa: CASSPLAGGGTDTQYF; v_call: TRBV7-3; d_call: TRBD2; clone_size: once; j_call: TRBJ2-3
cdr3_nt: TGTGCCAGCAGCTTCACAGGGGGCCCCAGGTACTTC; cdr3_aa: CASSFTGGPRYF; v_call: TRBV7-3; d_call: TRBD1; clone_size: once; j_call: TRBJ2-4
cdr3_nt: TGCGCCAGCAGTCCACAGGCTAACTATGGCTACACCTTC; cdr3_aa: CASSPQANYGYTF; v_call: TRBV4-1; d_call: NA; clone_size: NA; j_call: TRBJ1-2
cdr3_nt: TGCAGCTTTAGCGGGGCCACGGGAGATACGCAGTATTTT; cdr3_aa: CSFSGATGDTQYF; v_call: TRBV29-1; d_call: TRBD2; clone_size: NA; j_call: TRBJ2-3
cdr3_nt: TGCAGTGCCCAACGAAGGAACTACAATGAGCAGTTCTTC; cdr3_aa: CSAQRRNYNEQFF; v_call: TRBV20-1; d_call: NA; clone_size: NA; j_call: TRBJ2-1
cdr3_nt: TGTGCCAGCAGCTTATCCCCAGATACGCAGTATTTT; cdr3_aa: CASSLSPDTQYF; v_call: TRBV11-1; d_call: NA; clone_size: once; j_call: TRBJ2-3
cdr3_nt: TGTGCCAGCAGCCTGAGCGGGGGGGTCCTGAATGAGCAGTTCTTC; cdr3_aa: CASSLSGGVLNEQFF; v_call: TRBV11-3; d_call: TRBD2; clone_size: NA; j_call: TRBJ2-1
cdr3_nt: TGCAGCGTCCTGACAGGGGATACCTACGAGCAGTACTTC; cdr3_aa: CSVLTGDTYEQYF; v_call: TRBV29-1; d_call: TRBD1; clone_size: NA; j_call: TRBJ2-7
cdr3_nt: TGTGCCAGCAGCGTAGTTAGCGGGGGAATGGATGAGCAGTTCTTC; cdr3_aa: CASSVVSGGMDEQFF; v_call: TRBV9; d_call: TRBD2; clone_size: NA; j_call: TRBJ2-1
cdr3_nt: TGTGCCAGCAGCGACAGGGGGAGGAAAAATGGCTACACCTTC; cdr3_aa: CASSDRGRKNGYTF; v_call: TRBV2; d_call: TRBD1; clone_size: NA; j_call: TRBJ1-2
cdr3_nt: TGTGCCAGCAGCTTAGCGTTCACCGGGGAGCTGTTTTTT; cdr3_aa: CASSLAFTGELFF; v_call: TRBV7-9; d_call: NA; clone_size: few; j_call: TRBJ2-2
cdr3_nt: TGTGCCAGCCCATCCCTAGAGCAGTACTTC; cdr3_aa: CASPSLEQYF; v_call: TRBV11-2; d_call: NA; clone_size: NA; j_call: TRBJ2-7
cdr3_nt: TGTGCCAGCAGCTTAGCAGTTTCGGGAATAGCGGGTCCATCTATGAAGTTCTTC; cdr3_aa: CASSLAVSGIAGPSMKFF; v_call: TRBV7-2; d_call: TRBD2; clone_size: NA; j_call: TRBJ2-1
cdr3_nt: TGTGCCAGCAGCTCACGGACAGGGGGCACCGGGGAGCTGTTTTTT; cdr3_aa: CASSSRTGGTGELFF; v_call: TRBV11-3; d_call: TRBD1; clone_size: NA; j_call: TRBJ2-2
cdr3_nt: TGTGCCTGGAGTGAAACTCGAGACTCCTACAATGAGCAGTTCTTC; cdr3_aa: CAWSETRDSYNEQFF; v_call: TRBV30; d_call: NA; clone_size: NA; j_call: TRBJ2-1
cdr3_nt: TGTGCCAGCAGCTTAACCGGACAGGGGGCCTACGAGCAGTACTTC; cdr3_aa: CASSLTGQGAYEQYF; v_call: TRBV7-6; d_call: TRBD1; clone_size: few; j_call: TRBJ2-7
cdr3_nt: TGTGCCAGCAGCTCACACGGACTAGCCGAAGAGACCCAGTACTTC; cdr3_aa: CASSSHGLAEETQYF; v_call: TRBV11-3; d_call: TRBD2; clone_size: NA; j_call: TRBJ2-5
cdr3_nt: TGTGCCAGCAGCCAAAGTTTCGGCGACAGGGAGGCTGAAGCTTTCTTT; cdr3_aa: CASSQSFGDREAEAFF; v_call: TRBV11-1; d_call: TRBD1; clone_size: few; j_call: TRBJ1-1
cdr3_nt: TGTGCCAGCTCACAGTTACCTAATGAAAAACTGTTTTTT; cdr3_aa: CASSQLPNEKLFF; v_call: TRBV18; d_call: NA; clone_size: NA; j_call: TRBJ1-4
cdr3_nt: TGTGCCAGCAGCTTATTCGGACAGACTACCTACGAGCAGTACTTC; cdr3_aa: CASSLFGQTTYEQYF; v_call: TRBV11-3; d_call: NA; clone_size: NA; j_call: TRBJ2-7
cdr3_nt: TGTGCCAGCAGCACGGGACAGGGTGCCACCGGGGAGCTGTTTTTT; cdr3_aa: CASSTGQGATGELFF; v_call: TRBV12-3/TRBV12-4; d_call: TRBD1; clone_size: few; j_call: TRBJ2-2
cdr3_nt: TGTGCCAGCAGCTCGGGGGACACTCTTAATTCACCCCTCCACTTT; cdr3_aa: CASSSGDTLNSPLHF; v_call: TRBV11-1; d_call: NA; clone_size: NA; j_call: TRBJ1-6
cdr3_nt: TGCAGCGTCGCTCAGGGTGAAGAGACCCAGTACTTC; cdr3_aa: CSVAQGEETQYF; v_call: TRBV29-1; d_call: NA; clone_size: NA; j_call: TRBJ2-5
cdr3_nt: TGTGCCAGCAGCCGGCCGGGTGACGTAAACTATGGCTACACCTTC; cdr3_aa: CASSRPGDVNYGYTF; v_call: TRBV7-2; d_call: NA; clone_size: once; j_call: TRBJ1-2
cdr3_nt: TGCAGTGCTAGAGAAAGCGGGAGGATTGCAGATACGCAGTATTTT; cdr3_aa: CSARESGRIADTQYF; v_call: TRBV20-1; d_call: TRBD2; clone_size: few; j_call: TRBJ2-3
cdr3_nt: TGTGCCAGCTCACCTCCGGGACAGGCCTACGAGCAGTACTTC; cdr3_aa: CASSPPGQAYEQYF; v_call: TRBV18; d_call: TRBD1; clone_size: NA; j_call: TRBJ2-7
cdr3_nt: TGTGCCAGCAGTTCGTACAGGGGGATTGTCAATGAGCAGTTCTTC; cdr3_aa: CASSSYRGIVNEQFF; v_call: TRBV6-5; d_call: TRBD1; clone_size: NA; j_call: TRBJ2-1
cdr3_nt: TGTGCCACCAGTAGCGGGAATACGCAGTATTTT; cdr3_aa: CATSSGNTQYF; v_call: TRBV15; d_call: TRBD2; clone_size: NA; j_call: TRBJ2-3
cdr3_nt: TGTGCCAGCAGTTTAAGGGGGTCGAGCACAGATACGCAGTATTTT; cdr3_aa: CASSLRGSSTDTQYF; v_call: TRBV12-3/TRBV12-4; d_call: NA; clone_size: NA; j_call: TRBJ2-3
cdr3_nt: TGTGCCAGCAGCCAGGGACAGGGGTCCTACGAGCAGTACTTC; cdr3_aa: CASSQGQGSYEQYF; v_call: TRBV3-1; d_call: TRBD1; clone_size: once; j_call: TRBJ2-7
cdr3_nt: TGTGCCAGCAGACCCGGACTAGCGCAACGTTACTCCTACGAGCAGTACTTC; cdr3_aa: CASRPGLAQRYSYEQYF; v_call: TRBV4-2; d_call: TRBD2; clone_size: NA; j_call: TRBJ2-7